One sample yielded the 2 T cell receptor beta chains listed below, sequenced in a study of T cell repertoires in cytomegalovirus infection. From the reads, TCRdb called clonotypes with MiXCR, one entry per CDR3 protein. The repertoire has more than 650,000 distinct CDR3 sequences, 35% of them found once; the top ten carry roughly 2.8%. Sequencing input: PBMCs. The receptors were sampled from a human donor in good health (CMV status not recorded). Some clones in this sample may be carry-over from other donors' samples.

This clonotype has just a few counts. This chain joins TRBV7-9 and TRBJ1-1; D gene unclear. The germline V and J ends were trimmed by 2 bases and 2 bases, with 9 bases remaining between them. Germline assignment: CDR1 SEHNR and CDR2 FQNEAQ (reference sequence). The CDR3 loop spans 14 amino acids. The CDR3 sequence: CASSLLLINTEAFF. Written as DNA, the CDR3 is TGTGCCAGCAGCTTACTTCTGATCAACACTGAAGCTTTCTTT.

This clonotype was counted only a few times. V gene TRBV6-5 combines with J gene TRBJ1-2, with 11 bases fitting TRBD1. The V and J ends lost 0 bases and 7 bases, in that order; junction bases with no gene match: 7. This CDR3 region has 16 residues. Germline V gene sequence: CDR1 MNHEY, CDR2 SVGAGI. The CDR3 DNA sequence: TGTGCCAGCAGTTACTCGGGCGGGACAGGGGGTCGTGGCTACACCTTC. This translates into CASSYSGGTGGRGYTF.